The clone carrying this T cell receptor (beta chain) turned up a few times. Antigen: not known. Between the trimmed V and J ends, which lost 3 bases and 1 base, there was a span of 11 bases. Germline lookup yields CDR1 LGHNA and CDR2 YSLEER. The CDR3 length is 15 residues. Expressed TCRB transcripts were sequenced because the entire RNA isolate underwent reverse transcription. Only in-frame clones appear in the TCRdb table, and some are missing; sequencing was by immunoSEQ multiplex PCR. This sample has 150,000 to 200,000 clones, with about 63% found just once. This entry belongs to a study of beta chain features in type 1 diabetes. Study-level findings and limits: In every one of the four CD4+ subsets, TCRB CDR3s were moderately but significantly shorter in Type 1 diabetes patients.

Blood was collected once per donor into heparin, averaging about 120 mL. The TCR was taken from a man aged 30 to 39 with type 1 diabetes. The chain combines TRBV4-3 with TRBJ2-3; TRBD1 might be the D (6 bases). The sample comprised naive CD4+ T cells from blood. The CDR3 protein is CASSHFEGGTDTQYF. In DNA, the CDR3 is TGCGCCAGCAGCCATTTCGAGGGGGGCACAGATACGCAGTATTTT.